The sequence of this TCR beta chain was determined in a study of T-cell reconstitution after alpha-beta-depleted transplantation in children. A few counts support this clonotype. The TCRbeta library was prepared with unique molecular identifiers. TCRdb passed the PCR reads through MiXCR, listing each CDR3 protein once. This sample carries about 420,000 distinct CDR3 sequences, about a tenth of them seen once, and the ten largest clones take 4.5% to 6.5%. Germline V gene data show CDR1 as MGHRA and CDR2 as YSYEKL. V shed 1 base and J 1 base; nucleotides not matched to a gene: 7. There are 17 residues in the CDR3.

Material: PBMCs from the stem cell graft donor, obtained from the stem cell graft. V gene TRBV4-1 combines with J gene TRBJ2-4, with 7 bases identical to TRBD2. This clonotype was sampled from a human donor who donated a stem cell graft to a child with acute myeloid leukemia. CDR3 nucleotides: TGCGCCAGCAGCCAAGGACTAGCTCTCTTGGCCAAAAACATTCAGTACTTC. It yields the protein CASSQGLALLAKNIQYF.